Sequencing of this T cell receptor beta chain was carried out in a study of blood T cell repertoires in COVID-19. Across the whole study: From T cells, B-cell-depleted T cells, or PBMCs came the material, which was cDNA or gDNA.

In the authors' methods: Reference gene primer amplification in the assay estimated nucleated cell counts. Only in-frame clones appear in the TCRdb table, and some are missing; sequencing was by immunoSEQ multiplex PCR. V, J and clone size were drawn from that table, and D and trimming were deduced from the DNA. This sample has under 200,000 clones, with around 90% found just once. The junction had 2 bases not matched to a gene; V was cut back by 4 bases and J by 8 bases. Germline V lookup: CDR1 MNHNY, CDR2 SVGAGI (reference sequence). This CDR3 is 12 amino acids long. Specimen: peripheral blood. V usage is TRBV6-6 and J usage is TRBJ1-2, with TRBD1 identical over 9 bases. The receptor was derived from a man in his fifties or sixties with active or convalescent COVID-19. The CDR3 region has the DNA TGTGCCAGCAGTTGGACAGGGGAAGGCTACACCTTC. Protein: CASSWTGEGYTF.